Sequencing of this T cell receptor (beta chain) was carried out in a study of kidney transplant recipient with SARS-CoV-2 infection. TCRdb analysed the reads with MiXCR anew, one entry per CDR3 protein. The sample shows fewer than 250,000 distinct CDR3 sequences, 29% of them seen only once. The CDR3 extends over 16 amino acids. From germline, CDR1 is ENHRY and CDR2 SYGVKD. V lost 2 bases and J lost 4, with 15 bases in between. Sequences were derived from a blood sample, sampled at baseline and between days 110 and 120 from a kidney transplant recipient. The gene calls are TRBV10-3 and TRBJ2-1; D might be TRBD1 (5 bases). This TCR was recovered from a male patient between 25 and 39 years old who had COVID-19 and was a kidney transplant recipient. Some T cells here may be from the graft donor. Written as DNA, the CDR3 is TGTGCCATCAGTGAGGTCTGGCAGGGTCGGTACAATGAGCAGTTCTTC. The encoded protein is CAISEVWQGRYNEQFF.